This TCR beta chain appears in the sequencing data of a study of T cell responses to AZD1222 COVID-19 vaccine. Clones were sequenced by immunoSEQ multiplex PCR, and TCRdb holds only the in-frame ones, with some missing. The sample gives roughly 120,000 clones, approximately 86% of which show up once; roughly an eighth is in the top ten. In this sample, this clone turned up once. V lost 4 bases to trimming and J lost 2 bases, with 17 bases between them. There are 17 residues in the CDR3. CDR1 and CDR2 from the germline V gene are LGHDT and YNNKEL (reference sequence). The sequencing here drew on peripheral blood, taken on day 0 of AZD1222 vaccination. The receptor was derived from an adult in good health. The V gene is TRBV3-1 (or the pseudogene TRBV3-2), the J gene TRBJ2-2, with unresolved D. The CDR3 nucleotides read TGTGCCAGCAGCCTCTCCCTCGGGCTACAAAACACCGGGGAGCTGTTTTTT. Its protein is CASSLSLGLQNTGELFF.